The entry that follows covers one TCR beta chain sequence. The entry originates in a study of blood T cell repertoires in COVID-19. In the study overall: In each case, the material was cDNA or gDNA derived from T cells, B-cell-depleted T cells, or PBMCs.

V dropped 3 bases and J dropped 4 bases, with 18 bases sitting between them. Germline V gene lookup returns CDR1 LGHDT and CDR2 YNNKEL (reference sequence). CDR3 length equals 16 residues. Sequenced by immunoSEQ multiplex PCR; TCRdb stores in-frame clones only, minus some. The data contain 90,000 to 100,000 clones, around nine tenths of them singletons. This clonotype was obtained from a human donor in a cohort sampled during active COVID-19. The sample was peripheral blood. The chain recombines TRBV3-1 (or the pseudogene TRBV3-2) with TRBJ1-2, with D tentatively TRBD1 (5 bases). Here the CDR3 DNA reads TGTGCCAGCAGCCAGGGACTCATTGGGGAGAGCTATGGCTACACCTTC. This codes for CASSQGLIGESYGYTF.